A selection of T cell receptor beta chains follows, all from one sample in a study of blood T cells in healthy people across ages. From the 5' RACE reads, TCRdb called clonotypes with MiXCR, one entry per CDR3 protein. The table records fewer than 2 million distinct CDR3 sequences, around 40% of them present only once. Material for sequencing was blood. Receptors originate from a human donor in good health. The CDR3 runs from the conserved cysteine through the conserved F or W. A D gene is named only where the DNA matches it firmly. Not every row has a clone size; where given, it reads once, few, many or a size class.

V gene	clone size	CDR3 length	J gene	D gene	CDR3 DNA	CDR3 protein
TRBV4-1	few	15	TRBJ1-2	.	TGCGCCAGCAGCCAAGAGGTGGAGCTTCTCTATGGCTACACCTTC	CASSQEVELLYGYTF
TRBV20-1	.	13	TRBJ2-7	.	TGCAGTGCTTACCGGGACCACTCCTACGAGCAGTACTTC	CSAYRDHSYEQYF
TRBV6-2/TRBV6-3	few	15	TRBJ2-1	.	TGTGCCAGCAGTTACCGGGGGGCGGCCTACAATGAGCAGTTCTTC	CASSYRGAAYNEQFF
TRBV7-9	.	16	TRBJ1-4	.	TGTGCCAGCAGCCTGACAGAATTCCTGGGGGGTGAAAAACTGTTTTTT	CASSLTEFLGGEKLFF
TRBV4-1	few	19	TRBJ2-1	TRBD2	TGCGCCAGCAGCCCTCGGCCGGAAGGTAGCGGGGGGAGATACAATGAGCAGTTCTTC	CASSPRPEGSGGRYNEQFF
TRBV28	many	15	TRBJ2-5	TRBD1	TGTGCCAGCAGTCCACCCAGGGGGACGGAGGAGACCCAGTACTTC	CASSPPRGTEETQYF
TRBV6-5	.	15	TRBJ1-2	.	TGTGCCAGCGCCCCCGGAACAGTTCACCTATACGGCTACACCTTC	CASAPGTVHLYGYTF
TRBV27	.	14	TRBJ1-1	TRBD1	TGTGCCAGCAGACTTCAGGGGGCAGGGACTGAAGCTTTCTTT	CASRLQGAGTEAFF
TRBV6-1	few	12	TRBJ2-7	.	TGTGCCAGCAGGCTACTAACCTACGAGCAGTACTTC	CASRLLTYEQYF
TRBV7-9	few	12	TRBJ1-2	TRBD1	TGTGCCAGCAGCTTAGGGGACAGGGTCTACACCTTC	CASSLGDRVYTF
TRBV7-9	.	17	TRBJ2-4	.	TGTGCCAGCAGCTTAGGGTCACAGGGATTAGCCAAAAACATTCAGTACTTC	CASSLGSQGLAKNIQYF
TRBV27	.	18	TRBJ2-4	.	TGTGCCAGCAGTCCCAGGGTAGACTTATCTCTAGCCAAAAACATTCAGTACTTC	CASSPRVDLSLAKNIQYF
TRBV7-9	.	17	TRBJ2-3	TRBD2	TGTGCCAGCAGCCTGGACTGGCTAGCGGGGGTTACAGATACGCAGTATTTT	CASSLDWLAGVTDTQYF
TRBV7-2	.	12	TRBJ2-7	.	TGTGCCAGCAGCTTAGTCTTCCACGAGCAGTACTTC	CASSLVFHEQYF
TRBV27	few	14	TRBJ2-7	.	TGTGCCAGCAGTTTGACTCATGATCGCTACGAGCAGTACTTC	CASSLTHDRYEQYF
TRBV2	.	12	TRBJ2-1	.	TGTGCCAGCAGTGGATTAGCGTATGAGCAGTTCTTC	CASSGLAYEQFF
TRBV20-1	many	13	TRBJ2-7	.	TGCAGTGTATGGACGGGAAAAGTCTACGAGCAGTACTTC	CSVWTGKVYEQYF
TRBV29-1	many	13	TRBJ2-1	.	TGCAGCGTTGGGCGGGGGCCCTACAATGAGCAGTTCTTC	CSVGRGPYNEQFF
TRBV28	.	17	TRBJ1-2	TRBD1	TGTGCCAGCAGTTCTGCCTCCGGGACAGGGTTCCACTATGGCTACACCTTC	CASSSASGTGFHYGYTF
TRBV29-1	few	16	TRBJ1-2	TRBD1	TGCAGCGTCGATCTCCTCGACAGGGGGCGCGGATATGGCTACACCTTC	CSVDLLDRGRGYGYTF
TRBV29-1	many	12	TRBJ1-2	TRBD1	TGCAGCGGCCACAGGGGTAACTATGGCTACACCTTC	CSGHRGNYGYTF
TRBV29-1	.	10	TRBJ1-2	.	TGCAGCGCATCGACAACTGGCTACACCTTC	CSASTTGYTF
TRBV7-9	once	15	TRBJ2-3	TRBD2	TGTGTCAGCCAGACTAGCGGGGGCCCCACAGATACGCAGTATTTT	CVSQTSGGPTDTQYF
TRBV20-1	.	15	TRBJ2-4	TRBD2	TGCAGTGCTAGAGTGGGGGGGATAGCCAAAAACATTCAGTACTTC	CSARVGGIAKNIQYF
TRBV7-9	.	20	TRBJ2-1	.	TGTGCCAGCAGCTTACCAAAAAACAGGGCCCAACAACTCTCCTACAATGAGCAGTTCTTC	CASSLPKNRAQQLSYNEQFF
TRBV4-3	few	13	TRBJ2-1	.	TGCGCCAGTGGAAAGGGGGGCTACAATGAGCAGTTCTTC	CASGKGGYNEQFF
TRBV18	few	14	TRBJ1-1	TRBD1	TGTGCCAGCTCACCGAACAGGGGTAACACTGAAGCTTTCTTT	CASSPNRGNTEAFF
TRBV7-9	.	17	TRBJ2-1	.	TGTGCCAGCAGCCGCCGAGCTAGTGCCTTAGCGTTGGATGAGCAGTTCTTC	CASSRRASALALDEQFF
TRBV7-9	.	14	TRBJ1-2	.	TGTGCCAGCAGCTTCGCCGGCAGCATGGATGGCTACACCTTC	CASSFAGSMDGYTF
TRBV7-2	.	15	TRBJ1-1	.	TGTGCCAGCAGCTTTCCAAAGGTGGTTGTCACTGAAGCTTTCTTT	CASSFPKVVVTEAFF
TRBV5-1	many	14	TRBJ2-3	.	TGCGCCAGCAGCCGCACGGGGGACACAGATACGCAGTATTTT	CASSRTGDTDTQYF
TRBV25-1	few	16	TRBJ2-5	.	TGTGCCAGCAGTGAATATGGAAAGGGACCAGGGGAGACCCAGTACTTC	CASSEYGKGPGETQYF